The 2 T cell receptor beta chains below come from one sample, sequenced in a study of control samples from healthy donors and cancer patients. Sequencing used immunoSEQ multiplex PCR; TCRdb keeps in-frame clones, though not all of them. The data hold approximately 120,000 clones, with roughly 84% observed a single time. The sequencing sample was made of blood. The receptor source for this set is a man aged 35 to 55 in good health.

The chain combines TRBV7-2 with TRBJ2-7; 10 bases line up with TRBD1. The CDR3 has 16 residues. CDR1 SGHTA and CDR2 FQGNSA come from the germline V gene. Trimming at V came to 5 bases and at J to 0 bases, leaving 7 bases not matched to a gene. The CDR3 spells CASSRTGGLSSYEQYF. The CDR3 DNA reads as TGTGCCAGCAGCCGGACAGGGGGTTTGAGCTCCTACGAGCAGTACTTC.

The chain recombines TRBV4-1 with TRBJ1-1; D may be TRBD1 (5 bases). The CDR3 consists of 13 residues. V was trimmed by 1 base and J by 5 bases, leaving 8 bases between them. Germline CDR1 MGHRA, CDR2 YSYEKL. The CDR3 DNA reads TGCGCCAGCAGCCAAGGGAGGGGAACTGAAGCTTTCTTT. Residues: CASSQGRGTEAFF.